This T cell receptor (beta chain) is from a study of T cell repertoires in cytomegalovirus infection. CDR1 is SGDLS, CDR2 YYNGEE, per germline. V lost 3 bases and J 1 base, leaving 6 bases between the germline ends. The CDR3 extends over 13 amino acids. Notes on the study in general: The ex vivo response was dominated by HLA-C-restricted CMV-specific TCR beta clonotypes. Cumulative public TCR beta family frequency identified carriers of CMV plus the relevant HLA.

TCRdb ran MiXCR on the reads and lists one entry per CDR3 protein. This repertoire shows 700,000 to 900,000 distinct CDR3 sequences, 25% to 30% found once; its top ten account for roughly 13%. This clonotype occurred many times. Antigen specificity is unknown. This TCR was recovered from a human donor in good health (CMV status not recorded). Some clones in this sample may be carry-over from other donors' samples. The source material was cultured CD8+ T cells from PBMCs, sampled from culture after CMV antigen stimulation. The rearrangement links TRBV9 to TRBJ2-3; D is unclear. The CDR3 region is CASSAARTDTQYF. The CDR3 DNA is TGTGCCAGCAGCGCGGCACGCACAGATACGCAGTATTTT.